This record concerns one TCR beta chain sequence. The antigen is not known. Arm-PCR of CDR3 regions and iRepertoire HTBI primers were used to build TCR beta libraries. Original processing notes: Identified segments across samples numbered some 62 TRBV and roughly 15 TRBJ. One entry per CDR3 protein results from TCRdb running MiXCR on the multiplex PCR reads. For this entry, the V and J calls and clone size follow TCRdb and not the study's own pipeline. The repertoire has about 220,000 distinct CDR3 sequences, about 18% of them found once; the top ten carry about 20%. The data were taken from a study of regulatory T cells in long-lasting Graves disease. Time point of the sample: newly diagnosed GD, antithyroid drugs for less than 3 months. From RNA extracted from PBMCs, the TCR library was made. The peripheral blood volume drawn was about 10 milliliters, and it was collected into EDTA tubes. Study outcomes and limitations: TCR diversity in persistent Graves' patients was below that of newly diagnosed ones.

The source material was peripheral blood mononuclear cells (PBMCs), sampled at new diagnosis, from a patient treated with antithyroid drugs. This clonotype was obtained from a female donor with Graves disease.

In DNA, the CDR3 is TGTGCCAGCAGTTTTTTGAACCTGGGCTATGGCTACACCTTC. Its protein product is CASSFLNLGYGYTF. The chain carries TRBV12-3 or TRBV12-4 and TRBJ1-2; D is unresolved. V shed 3 bases and J shed 4 bases, with 12 bases lying between them. The CDR3 totals 14 residues.